These 10 T cell receptor beta chains came from one sample sequenced in a study of T cells in Graves' hyperthyroidism and ophthalmopathy. Amplified regions were TCR beta CDR3 sequences from RNA transcripts. Primed by the HTBI set, a first-round RT-PCR was run on the TCR CDR3. TCRdb analysed the multiplex PCR reads with MiXCR anew, one entry per CDR3 protein. Of 600,000 to 700,000 distinct CDR3 sequences in the sample, roughly 46% were seen once. Sequencing was performed on peripheral blood or thyroid tissue (not recorded which). The receptors originated from an adult man with Graves' disease, either hyperthyroidism or ophthalmopathy (not recorded which).

With respect to this clonotype: A much bigger clone sits one base away, suggesting this may be a read error. The chain couples TRBV7-2 to TRBJ1-2, with D perhaps TRBD1 (6 bases). With 6 bases removed from V and 0 bases from J, the gap between germline ends came to 20 bases. Germline V gene sequence: CDR1 SGHTA, CDR2 FQGNSA. The CDR3 length is 17 residues. CDR3 region: CASRRRDTAHPNYGYTF. In DNA form, the CDR3 reads TGTGCCAGCAGAAGACGGGACACGGCACATCCTAACTATGGCTACACCTTC.

Comment on this clonotype: A much larger clone lies one base from this, so it may be a read error. The V gene is TRBV29-1, the J gene TRBJ2-7; 13 bases fit TRBD2. Germline CDR1 and CDR2: SQVTM and ANQGSEA. The CDR3 loop spans 14 amino acids. The junction had 7 bases not matched to a gene; V was cut back by 5 bases and J by 6 bases. The CDR3 here is CSVLGLAGECEQYF. The CDR3 DNA sequence: TGCAGCGTTCTTGGACTAGCGGGAGAATGCGAGCAGTACTTC.

The V call is TRBV12-3 or TRBV12-4, the J call TRBJ1-5; D is unresolved. CDR3 length equals 8 residues. V lost 9 bases, J lost 9 bases, and 3 bases lay in between. For the CDR3, the DNA is TGTGCCAGTCGGCCCCAGCATTTT. As protein: CASRPQHF.

The chain joins TRBV10-3 to TRBJ2-7; the D is unclear. This CDR3 is 11 amino acids long. The V and J ends lost 6 bases and 1 base respectively, with 4 bases between them. The germline CDR1 and CDR2 sequences are ENHRY and SYGVKD. CDR3 residues: CAIRGSYEQYF. The CDR3 bases are TGTGCCATCAGGGGGTCCTACGAGCAGTACTTC.

The gene calls are TRBV2 and TRBJ1-2; D gene ambiguous. CDR1 and CDR2 (germline): SNHLY, FYNNEI. Trimming took 3 bases from V and 3 from J, leaving 8 bases between them. This CDR3 contains 13 residues. The chain's CDR3 is CASSDGPYYGYTF. Written as DNA, the CDR3 is TGTGCCAGCAGTGATGGGCCCTACTATGGCTACACCTTC. Combining the CDR3 with reference TRBV2 and TRBJ1-2 gives the whole variable domain EPEVTQTPSHQVTQMGQEVILRCVPISNHLYFYWYRQILGQKVEFLVSFYNNEISEKSEIFDDQFSVERPDGSNFTLKIRSTKLEDSAMYFCASSDGPYYGYTFGSGTRLTVV.

This clonotype was seen only once. V and J are TRBV9 and TRBJ2-7; 8 bases align to TRBD2. CDR3 length: 15 residues. The V gene end was trimmed by 0 bases and the J gene end by 2 bases; junction bases not matched to a gene: 4. Germline CDR1 reads SGDLS; CDR2 reads YYNGEE. Written as DNA, the CDR3 is TGTGCCAGCAGCGTAGGTAGCGGGATGACCTACGAGCAGTACTTC. The encoded protein is CASSVGSGMTYEQYF.

The rearrangement uses TRBV9 and TRBJ2-2; no reliable D call. CDR3 length: 14 amino acids. The germline V gene encodes CDR1 SGDLS and CDR2 YYNGEE. V was clipped by 1 base and J by 3 bases, with 7 bases between them. The CDR3 sequence: CASSVSLDTGELFF. In DNA, the CDR3 is TGTGCCAGCAGCGTATCATTGGACACCGGGGAGCTGTTTTTT.

This clonotype was seen ten or more times. The chain couples TRBV24-1 to TRBJ1-2, with TRBD1 identical over 7 bases. With 5 bases clipped from V and 0 bases from J, the junction kept 11 bases outside the gene matches. This CDR3 is 17 amino acids long. In germline, CDR1 is KGHDR, CDR2 SFDVKD. The CDR3 sequence: CATSGPRDSEANYGYTF. CDR3 DNA sequence: TGTGCCACCAGTGGTCCCCGGGACAGCGAAGCTAACTATGGCTACACCTTC.

As to this clonotype: This clone may be a read error of a much larger clone one base away. V usage is TRBV6-1 and J usage is TRBJ1-2, with D maybe TRBD1 (6 bases). CDR1 MNHNS and CDR2 SASEGT come from the germline V gene. Trimming cost V 6 bases and J 8 bases, with 19 bases left between them. CDR3 length equals 14 residues. This CDR3 is CASSTSTGPSGYTF. Written as DNA, the CDR3 is TGTGCCAGCAGCACTAGCACAGGGCCCTCCGGCTACACCTTC.

The table lists this clonotype with a few counts. The rearrangement joins TRBV7-2 to TRBJ2-2; unclear D gene. This CDR3 contains 16 residues. Looked up from germline, CDR1 is SGHTA and CDR2 is FQGNSA. Trimming cost V 2 bases and J 4 bases, with 14 bases left between them. The CDR3 protein is CASSLRGSRATGELFF. CDR3 DNA: TGTGCCAGCAGCTTAAGAGGAAGCAGAGCCACCGGGGAGCTGTTTTTT.